In this sample, the clone carrying this T cell receptor beta chain turned up many times. This may be a read error: a much more frequent sequence differs by one nucleotide. The data originate from a study of breast tumors, draining lymph nodes, adjacent tissues. TCRdb fed the multiplex PCR reads into MiXCR, producing one record per CDR3 protein. The sample holds 160,000 or so distinct CDR3 sequences, about 34% seen once. The lymph nodes were axillary draining lymph nodes from breast cancer patients. V shed 6 bases and J shed 5 bases, with 19 bases lying between them. The CDR3 runs 15 residues. In germline, CDR1 is MGHDK, CDR2 SYGVNS.

Input material: axillary lymph node tissue. The clonotype originates from a female donor with breast cancer. Some clones in this sample may be carry-over from other donors' samples. The rearrangement links TRBV25-1 to TRBJ1-2, with a possible D match to TRBD1 (5 bases). CDR3 DNA sequence: TGTGCCAGCAGCCCCTTGGGTGGGGCTCCGTATGGCTACACCTTC. Translated: CASSPLGGAPYGYTF.